The next 29 T cell receptor beta chains were all read from a single sample in a study of spatial heterogeneity in lung cancer. Stated time point: sample taken at primary tumor resection. One entry per CDR3 protein results from TCRdb running MiXCR on the 5' RACE reads. This table holds roughly 80,000 distinct CDR3 sequences, around 7.8% found once. This specimen was PBMCs, taken at surgery. These receptors were obtained from a male donor with early-stage non-small cell lung cancer.

This clonotype has at least ten counts. In DNA form, the CDR3 reads TGTGCCAGCAGTTTATTGCGGAGCACTGAAGCTTTCTTT. It yields the protein CASSLLRSTEAFF. The J gene is TRBJ1-1, the V gene TRBV28; no firm D call. CDR3 size: 13 residues. Germline V gene lookup returns CDR1 MDHEN and CDR2 SYDVKM. V lost 1 base, J lost 4 bases, and 7 bases lay in between.

This clonotype was counted at least ten times. The chain has TRBV20-1 and TRBJ2-5; the match to TRBD2 covers 7 bases. The CDR3 runs to 15 residues. The germline CDR1 and CDR2 sequences are DFQATT and SNEGSKA (reference sequence). Trimming at V came to 0 bases and at J to 6 bases, leaving 10 bases not matched to a gene. In DNA, the CDR3 is TGCAGTGCTAGAGATCTAGGCGGGAGTAGGAAGACCCAGTACTTC. Translating it yields CSARDLGGSRKTQYF.

This CDR3 is CASSLRGRGDTEAFF. CDR3 nucleotides: TGTGCCAGCAGCTTAAGGGGCAGGGGCGACACTGAAGCTTTCTTT. The V call is TRBV7-9, the J call TRBJ1-1, with a tentative D call TRBD1 (6 bases). V was trimmed by 2 bases and J by 3 bases, leaving 13 bases between them. The CDR3 covers 15 residues. The V gene's germline CDR1 is SEHNR and CDR2 FQNEAQ (reference sequence).

The rearrangement links TRBV11-2 to TRBJ2-3, with a possible D match to TRBD1 (6 bases). CDR1 and CDR2 (germline): SGHAT, FQNNGV. The CDR3 extends over 15 amino acids. V lost 1 base and J 5 bases, leaving 13 bases between the germline ends. The CDR3 DNA is TGTGCCAGCAGCTTAGTTGGGGGCCAAAGAGATACGCAGTATTTT. Translating gives CASSLVGGQRDTQYF.

This clonotype was seen more than once but under ten times. V and J are TRBV19 and TRBJ2-7, with 8 bases identical to TRBD1. This CDR3 comprises 12 residues. Trimming at V came to 9 bases and at J to 5 bases, leaving 6 bases not matched to a gene. The germline gives CDR1 LNHDA, CDR2 SQIVND (reference sequence). The CDR3, as DNA: TGTGCCAGCCCTAGGGACAGGCACGAGCAGTACTTC. This translates into CASPRDRHEQYF. The entire variable domain, with the rest obtained from reference TRBV19 and TRBJ2-7, is as follows: DGGITQSPKYLFRKEGQNVTLSCEQNLNHDAMYWYRQDPGQGLRLIYYSQIVNDFQKGDIAEGYSVSREKKESFPLTVTSAQKNPTAFYLCASPRDRHEQYFGPGTRLTVT.

This clonotype was counted between two and nine times. The J gene is TRBJ2-7, the V gene TRBV12-3 or TRBV12-4; D is ambiguous. The CDR3 length is 13 residues. Trimming took off 3 bases at V and 3 bases at J, with 9 bases between the two ends. The CDR3 bases are TGTGCCAGCAGTTTTATCGCTGGCTACGAGCAGTACTTC. It translates to CASSFIAGYEQYF.

The chain couples TRBV7-9 to TRBJ1-2; D ambiguous. The CDR3 is 15 amino acids. Germline V gene data show CDR1 as SEHNR and CDR2 as FQNEAQ (reference sequence). V dropped 5 bases and J dropped 2 bases, with 15 bases sitting between them. CDR3 coding DNA: TGTGCCAGCAGCACACTAGAACAGCTAAACTATGGCTACACCTTC. Translated, it gives CASSTLEQLNYGYTF.

The J gene is TRBJ1-1, the V gene TRBV6-5; 7 bases are shared with TRBD1. Germline V gene data show CDR1 as MNHEY and CDR2 as SVGAGI. This CDR3 region has 14 residues. After removal of 4 bases from V and 11 bases from J, the junction contained 13 bases not matched to a gene. In DNA form, the CDR3 reads TGTGCCAGCAGTTGGGACAGCAGGGGTTCGGCCGCTTTCTTT. Protein product: CASSWDSRGSAAFF.

This clonotype showed up just a few times. V is TRBV5-4 and J is TRBJ1-3; D ambiguous. Trimming pared 0 bases from V and 1 base from J, leaving 8 bases between. This CDR3 region has 15 residues. Per the germline V gene, CDR1 is SGHNT and CDR2 is YYREEE (reference sequence). DNA of the CDR3: TGTGCCAGCAGCTTGGGACGTTTATCTGGAAACACCATATATTTT. Its protein is CASSLGRLSGNTIYF.

This clonotype has at least ten counts. The rearrangement uses TRBV10-3 and TRBJ2-2, with D perhaps TRBD1 or TRBD2 (6 bases each). This CDR3 is built from 14 residues. The V and J ends lost 11 bases and 0 bases respectively, with 13 bases between them. CDR1 ENHRY and CDR2 SYGVKD come from the germline V gene. The CDR3 DNA reads TGTGCCCACTCGGGGGCGACGAACACCGGGGAGCTGTTTTTT. Translating gives CAHSGATNTGELFF.

This clonotype was detected only a few times. The chain links TRBV6-2 or TRBV6-3 to TRBJ2-6; D is undetermined. The CDR3 is 13 residues long. Per the germline V gene, CDR1 is MNHEY and CDR2 is SVGEGT. The ends were cut back, 11 bases at V and 0 bases at J, with 8 bases in the middle. Here the CDR3 DNA reads TGTGCCGTCTCTCTCTCTGGGGCCAACGTCCTGACTTTC. It translates to CAVSLSGANVLTF.

V usage is TRBV12-3 or TRBV12-4 and J usage is TRBJ2-5; D is tentatively TRBD1 or TRBD2 (5 bases each). The length of the CDR3 is 16 residues. V was shortened by 3 bases and J by 4 bases, with 18 bases between the two germline ends. CDR3 amino acids: CASSFSSAYGTETQYF. CDR3 in DNA: TGTGCCAGCAGTTTTTCGAGCGCCTACGGGACAGAGACCCAGTACTTC.

J is TRBJ2-7 and V is TRBV30, with TRBD1 as a possible D gene (5 bases). CDR1 GTSNPN and CDR2 SVGIG come from the germline V gene (reference sequence). This CDR3 has 14 residues. V lost 2 bases and J lost 0, with 11 bases in between. CDR3 amino acids: CAWSRQQISYEQYF. For the CDR3, the DNA is TGTGCCTGGAGTCGACAGCAGATCTCCTACGAGCAGTACTTC.

Ten or more counts support this clonotype. The J gene is TRBJ1-5, the V gene TRBV9; D ambiguous. Germline CDR1 is SGDLS and CDR2 is YYNGEE. V gave up 3 bases and J gave up 0 bases, with 10 bases separating them. This CDR3 has 15 amino acids. CDR3 amino acids: CASSEDGYSNQPQHF. The DNA for the CDR3 is TGTGCCAGCAGCGAGGACGGGTATAGCAATCAGCCCCAGCATTTT.

This clonotype was seen only a few times. This rearrangement joins TRBV27 to TRBJ2-2; 9 bases line up with TRBD1. This CDR3 region has 15 residues. V dropped 4 bases and J dropped 5; count of bases not matched to a gene: 5. CDR1 MNHEY and CDR2 SMNVEV come from the germline V gene (reference sequence). CDR3 DNA: TGTGCCAGCAGTTCTAGGGACAGGGCTACCGGGGAGCTGTTTTTT. It specifies CASSSRDRATGELFF.

The rearrangement joins TRBV7-3 to TRBJ1-1; 7 bases fit TRBD1. The ends lost 4 bases at V and 10 bases at J; junction bases unmatched: 9. Looked up from germline, CDR1 is SGHTA and CDR2 is FQGTGA. The CDR3 consists of 13 residues. CDR3 DNA: TGTGCCAGCAGCTCCACCGGGAAGGGGGCAGCTTTCTTT. It is translated as CASSSTGKGAAFF. Complete variable domain (other parts from reference TRBV7-3 and TRBJ1-1): GAGVSQTPSNKVTEKGKYVELRCDPISGHTALYWYRQSLGQGPEFLIYFQGTGAADDSGLPNDRFFAVRPEGSVSTLKIQRTERGDSAVYLCASSSTGKGAAFFGQGTRLTVV.

There are many counts of this clonotype. The rearrangement uses TRBV10-3 and TRBJ2-3, with D perhaps matching TRBD2 (6 bases). Germline lookup yields CDR1 ENHRY and CDR2 SYGVKD. The CDR3 consists of 14 residues. Trimming took off 6 bases at V and 0 bases at J, with 10 bases between the two ends. CDR3 region: CAIRGGVSTDTQYF. The CDR3 nucleotides read TGTGCCATCAGGGGCGGGGTTAGCACAGATACGCAGTATTTT.

This clonotype was seen a few times. The chain combines TRBV20-1 with TRBJ1-3, with D hard to call. The V and J ends lost 1 base and 1 base respectively, with 11 bases between them. The germline V gene has CDR1 DFQATT and CDR2 SNEGSKA (reference sequence). This CDR3 has 15 amino acids. The chain's CDR3 is CSARVPEVSGNTIYF. The CDR3 DNA is TGCAGTGCTAGAGTCCCGGAAGTATCTGGAAACACCATATATTTT.

This clonotype was detected only a few times. The V and J genes are TRBV19 and TRBJ2-7, with 9 bases matching TRBD2. V trimming: 6 bases; J trimming: 0 bases; junction bases outside the gene matches: 9. Germline V gives CDR1 LNHDA, CDR2 SQIVND (reference sequence). The CDR3 is 16 amino acids. The CDR3 coding sequence is TGTGCCAGTAGCGGACGTAGCGGGAGCAGCTCCTACGAGCAGTACTTC. This gives the protein CASSGRSGSSSYEQYF.

J is TRBJ1-1 and V is TRBV6-5; D not resolved. The length of the CDR3 is 12 residues. V was trimmed by 5 bases and J by 5 bases, leaving 9 bases between them. Germline loops: CDR1 MNHEY, CDR2 SVGAGI. CDR3 sequence (DNA): TGTGCCAGCAGTGAGGGAAGAACTGAAGCTTTCTTT. This encodes CASSEGRTEAFF.

This clonotype was detected many times. V usage is TRBV4-2 and J usage is TRBJ1-4; D is possibly TRBD1 (5 bases). Trimming took off 0 bases at V and 2 bases at J, with 10 bases between the two ends. The CDR3 totals 16 residues. Germline V lookup: CDR1 LGHNA, CDR2 YNFKEQ. The CDR3: CASSQDESGTNEKLFF. For the CDR3, the DNA is TGTGCCAGCAGCCAAGATGAATCAGGGACTAATGAAAAACTGTTTTTT.

The chain employs TRBV6-6 and TRBJ2-7; TRBD2 matches at 8 bases. The V gene end was trimmed by 5 bases and the J gene end by 5 bases; junction bases not matched to a gene: 8. Germline V gives CDR1 MNHNY, CDR2 SVGAGI (reference sequence). The CDR3 is 14 amino acids. The CDR3 protein is CASSPFPLADEQYF. The CDR3 coding sequence is TGTGCCAGCAGTCCTTTCCCACTAGCGGACGAGCAGTACTTC.

The sample holds a few counts of this clonotype. The V call is TRBV10-2, the J call TRBJ2-1; possibly TRBD2 for D (5 bases). CDR1 and CDR2 from the germline V gene are WSHSY and SAAADI. The CDR3 covers 16 residues. Between the trimmed V and J ends, which lost 0 bases and 0 bases, there was a span of 9 bases. DNA of the CDR3: TGCGCCAGCAGTGAGTCAGCAGCGGTCTCCTACAATGAGCAGTTCTTC. This codes for CASSESAAVSYNEQFF.

This chain links TRBV5-6 with TRBJ2-5; no clear D. The V and J ends lost 0 bases and 1 base respectively, with 16 bases between them. This CDR3 comprises 17 residues. The V gene's germline CDR1 is SGHDT and CDR2 YYEEEE. The CDR3 here is CASSLVYEDPFQETQYF. As DNA, the CDR3 is TGTGCCAGCAGCTTGGTTTACGAAGACCCCTTCCAAGAGACCCAGTACTTC.

This clonotype has a count of ten or more. The rearrangement joins TRBV20-1 to TRBJ1-2; D might be TRBD1 (5 bases). Germline V gene sequence: CDR1 DFQATT, CDR2 SNEGSKA (reference sequence). Trimming took off 6 bases at V and 8 bases at J, with 13 bases between the two ends. CDR3 length: 11 residues. The CDR3: CSAAKGTGYTF. The CDR3 DNA is TGCAGTGCCGCCAAAGGGACCGGCTACACCTTC.

This clonotype was found many times. The J gene is TRBJ2-6, the V gene TRBV5-1; the D is unclear. The V end was cut by 5 bases, the J end by 2 bases, with 11 bases between. CDR1 SGHRS and CDR2 YFSETQ come from the germline V gene. This CDR3 is 15 amino acids long. The CDR3 sequence: CASSLGNPGANVLTF. CDR3 nucleotides: TGCGCCAGCAGTCTAGGGAACCCTGGGGCCAACGTCCTGACTTTC.

The V call is TRBV30, the J call TRBJ2-7; D unclear. Germline V CDR1 and CDR2: GTSNPN, SVGIG (reference sequence). V was pared by 4 bases and J by 0 bases, with 7 bases between. The CDR3 totals 12 residues. In DNA form, the CDR3 reads TGTGCCTGGAACCTAGGCTCCTACGAGCAGTACTTC. This sequence encodes CAWNLGSYEQYF.

About this clonotype itself: With a much larger clone just one base away, this may be a read error. This chain links TRBV19 with TRBJ2-1; 8 bases are a match to TRBD2. Per germline, CDR1 LNHDA and CDR2 SQIVND (reference sequence). CDR3 size: 15 residues. Unmatched junction bases numbered 10, after V lost 5 bases and J lost 7 bases. The CDR3 spells CASSLSGSQRNEQFF. CDR3 DNA sequence: TGTGCCAGTAGTCTGAGCGGGAGTCAAAGGAATGAGCAGTTCTTC.

This clonotype was detected ten times or more. The chain recombines TRBV7-2 with TRBJ1-2, with 11 bases matching TRBD1. The CDR3 has 13 amino acids. V lost 5 bases to trimming and J lost 10 bases; unmatched junction nucleotides: 6. Germline V lookup: CDR1 SGHTA, CDR2 FQGNSA. CDR3 in amino acids: CASSRGQGVDYTF. Written as DNA, the CDR3 is TGTGCCAGCAGCCGGGGACAGGGGGTTGACTACACCTTC.